The rows below give T cell receptor beta chains drawn from one sample of a study of neoadjuvant anti-PD-1 for oral cavity cancer. Measured with immunoSEQ multiplex PCR; TCRdb has only the in-frame clones, and not every one. The repertoire holds over 60,000 clones, with about nine tenths as singletons. The sample here was PBMCs, taken after nivolumab (anti-PD-1) treatment. These receptors were collected from a person aged 35-80 years with oral cavity squamous cell carcinoma. Each CDR3 is given with its conserved first and last residue. Each record gives: J gene, V gene, D gene, clone size, CDR3 DNA, CDR3 protein. The D gene is left open where the match is weak. Size is stated for part of the rows, as once, few or many counts, or as a class when the clone is expanded.

J: TRBJ2-7
V: TRBV20-1
D: TRBD1
size: once
DNA: TGCAGTGCCGGGACAGACTACGAGCAGTACTTC
CDR3: CSAGTDYEQYF

J: TRBJ2-2
V: TRBV5-5
D: .
size: few
DNA: TGTGCCAGCAGCTTGGCCCCGAACGGGGAGCTGTTTTTT
CDR3: CASSLAPNGELFF

J: TRBJ1-6
V: TRBV7-7
D: .
size: .
DNA: TGTGCTAGCACCATAACAGGGCACAATTCACCCCTCCACTTT
CDR3: CASTITGHNSPLHF

J: TRBJ2-5
V: TRBV15
D: .
size: once
DNA: TGTGCCACCAGCAGCCGAGTAGCGACCCAGTACTTC
CDR3: CATSSRVATQYF

J: TRBJ2-2
V: TRBV27
D: TRBD2
size: .
DNA: TGTGCCAGCAGTATTATGACGTCGGGGGGCGGGGAGCTGTTTTTT
CDR3: CASSIMTSGGGELFF

J: TRBJ2-1
V: TRBV10-3
D: .
size: .
DNA: TGTGCCATCAGTGAAGGTGGCCCCCGAGGGGAGCAGTTCTTC
CDR3: CAISEGGPRGEQFF

J: TRBJ1-5
V: TRBV10-3
D: .
size: .
DNA: TGTGCCATCAGCGGGGCTCTCAATCAGCCCCAGCATTTT
CDR3: CAISGALNQPQHF

J: TRBJ2-1
V: TRBV7-9
D: .
size: .
DNA: TGTGCCAGCAGCTCTGTGGGTGGGATTGAGCAGTTCTTC
CDR3: CASSSVGGIEQFF

J: TRBJ1-6
V: TRBV5-1
D: .
size: .
DNA: TGCGCCAGCAGCTTAGGACAAAATTCACCCCTCCACTTT
CDR3: CASSLGQNSPLHF

J: TRBJ1-5
V: TRBV28
D: TRBD1
size: .
DNA: TGTGCCGCCAGGGGTGGGACAGGGAGGGATCAGCCCCAGCATTTT
CDR3: CAARGGTGRDQPQHF